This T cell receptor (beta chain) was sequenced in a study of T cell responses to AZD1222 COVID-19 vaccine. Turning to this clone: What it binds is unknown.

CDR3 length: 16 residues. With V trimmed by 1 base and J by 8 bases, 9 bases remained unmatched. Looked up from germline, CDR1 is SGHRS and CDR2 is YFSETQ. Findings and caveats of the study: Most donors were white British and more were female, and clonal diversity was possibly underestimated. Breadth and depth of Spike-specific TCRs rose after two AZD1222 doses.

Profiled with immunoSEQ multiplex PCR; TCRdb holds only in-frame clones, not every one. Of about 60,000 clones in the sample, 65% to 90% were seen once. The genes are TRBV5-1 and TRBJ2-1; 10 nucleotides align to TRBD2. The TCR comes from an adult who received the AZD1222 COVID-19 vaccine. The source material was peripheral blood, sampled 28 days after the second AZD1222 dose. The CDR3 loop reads CASSLSGGAIQDEQFF. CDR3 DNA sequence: TGCGCCAGCAGCTTGAGCGGGGGGGCCATTCAAGATGAGCAGTTCTTC.